This T cell receptor beta chain was documented in a study of cytomegalovirus exposure and HLA in healthy donors. Study in general: Early release data held roughly 90 million unique TCRs from HLA-typed donors.

Regarding this clone: Its antigen remains unidentified.

Whole-study results and caveats: In an earlier analysis, about 87% or about 30%: the productive usage of most TCR beta V segments. Reported performance of the classifier showed diagnosis of cytomegalovirus status with high specificity and sensitivity.

CDR1 and CDR2 from the germline V gene are SGHDT and YYEEEE. V shed 0 bases and J shed 3 bases, with 10 bases lying between them. The CDR3 contains 14 residues. Use of 60 Vbeta and 13 Jbeta primers characterized the PCR. Clones were sequenced by immunoSEQ multiplex PCR, and TCRdb holds only the in-frame ones, with some missing. The sample consists of approximately 190,000 clones, around 86% of them appearing once. The V and J genes are TRBV5-6 and TRBJ2-7; D uncertain. Sequencing input: PBMCs. The receptor was isolated from a man between 40 and 49 years old in good health and CMV-seropositive. CDR3 DNA sequence: TGTGCCAGCAGCTTGGCAGGCAGAAACTACGAGCAGTACTTC. It encodes CASSLAGRNYEQYF.